Sequencing of this TCR beta chain was carried out in a study of T cell changes during pregnancy in multiple sclerosis. V lost 5 bases to trimming and J lost 2 bases, with 9 bases between them. CDR1 and CDR2 (germline): MDHEN, SYDVKM. The CDR3 contains 13 residues. Clones were read by immunoSEQ multiplex PCR, and TCRdb kept only the in-frame ones, dropping some. The table records tens of thousands of clones, roughly 96% of them present only once. This chain uses TRBV28 with TRBJ1-2; D is perhaps TRBD1 (5 bases). The sample here was CD8+ T cells from peripheral blood mononuclear cells, taken after pregnancy. The source of this sequence is a female donor with multiple sclerosis, enrolled in a pregnancy study. CDR3 amino acids: CASSGDWNYGYTF. The CDR3 DNA is TGTGCCAGCAGTGGGGACTGGAACTATGGCTACACCTTC.